The rows below give T cell receptor beta chains drawn from one sample of a study of blood T cell repertoires in COVID-19. The method was immunoSEQ multiplex PCR; TCRdb's version includes in-frame clones alone and lacks a portion of them. This table holds about 250,000 clones, roughly 86% found once. Material for sequencing was PBMCs or T cells enriched from blood (not recorded which). The receptors here all came from a woman under 40 with acute COVID-19. CDR3s include the opening cysteine and the closing phenylalanine or tryptophan. A D gene is named only where the DNA matches it firmly. Size is omitted from some rows. Given values are once, few, many or a class for expanded clones.

CDR3,DNA,length,D,size,V,J
CASSLRRGQDTGELFF,TGTGCCAGCAGCTTGCGCAGGGGGCAGGACACCGGGGAGCTGTTTTTT,16,TRBD1,few,TRBV7-9,TRBJ2-2
CASSLRTGTNNYGYTF,TGTGCCAGCAGTTTGAGGACAGGGACGAACAACTATGGCTACACCTTC,16,TRBD1,-,TRBV7-2,TRBJ1-2
CASSPSALLAGGRETQYF,TGTGCCAGCAGCCCCTCCGCCCTACTAGCGGGGGGAAGAGAGACCCAGTACTTC,18,TRBD2,-,TRBV11-2,TRBJ2-5
CATSSRAGVTNEKLFF,TGTGCCACCAGCAGTCGAGCGGGGGTCACTAATGAAAAACTGTTTTTT,16,-,-,TRBV15,TRBJ1-4
CAISPGSYEQYF,TGTGCCATCAGCCCGGGATCCTACGAGCAGTACTTC,12,-,-,TRBV10-3,TRBJ2-7
CASSSGLTSGQETQYF,TGCGCCAGCAGCTCCGGCCTTACTAGCGGCCAAGAGACCCAGTACTTC,16,TRBD2,-,TRBV5-1,TRBJ2-5
CASSSGQGPKYGYTF,TGTGCCAGCAGCTCCGGACAGGGACCTAAATATGGCTACACCTTC,15,TRBD1,-,TRBV5-5,TRBJ1-2
CASSQTPGQEKLFF,TGCGCCAGCAGCCAAACTCCGGGACAGGAAAAACTGTTTTTT,14,TRBD1,-,TRBV4-1,TRBJ1-4
CASSVASGGGQPQHF,TGTGCCAGCAGCGTAGCTTCCGGGGGAGGTCAGCCCCAGCATTTT,15,-,-,TRBV9,TRBJ1-5
CASSPSEGATGKKLFF,TGTGCCAGCAGCCCATCTGAGGGCGCAACGGGGAAAAAACTGTTTTTT,16,-,-,TRBV7-8,TRBJ1-4
CASSTEANQPQHF,TGTGCCAGCAGCACCGAAGCAAATCAGCCCCAGCATTTT,13,-,-,TRBV7-2,TRBJ1-5
CASSYKSDTDTQYF,TGTGCCAGCAGTTACAAGTCAGACACAGATACGCAGTATTTT,14,-,-,TRBV6-6,TRBJ2-3
CASSHNQGSQETQYF,TGCGCCAGCAGCCACAACCAGGGAAGCCAAGAGACCCAGTACTTC,15,-,-,TRBV4-3,TRBJ2-5
CASSQERMRLNTGELFF,TGTGCCAGCAGCCAAGAAAGAATGCGGCTAAACACCGGGGAGCTGTTTTTT,17,-,once,TRBV14,TRBJ2-2
CASSEVTDGYTF,TGTGCCAGCAGTGAAGTAACGGATGGCTACACCTTC,12,-,-,TRBV2,TRBJ1-2
CASSQRGNYGYTF,TGCGCCAGCAGTCAACGGGGGAACTATGGCTACACCTTC,13,-,-,TRBV23-1,TRBJ1-2